The T cell receptor (beta chain) under discussion was sequenced for a study of T cell responses to AZD1222 COVID-19 vaccine. Germline CDR1 reads SNHLY; CDR2 reads FYNNEI. The V end was cut by 6 bases, the J end by 5 bases, with 19 bases between. There are 15 residues in the CDR3. Generated by immunoSEQ multiplex PCR, the TCRdb table keeps only in-frame clones and is missing some. The data show more than 110,000 clones, and the top ten clones hold over 2%. In the case of this clone: The antigen is not known.

Study-wide results and caveats: Baseline seropositives among AZD1222 recipients totaled only five or six. The donor group comprised mostly white British people and more females; the analysis possibly underestimated clonal diversity. Repertoire sampling was restricted to post-peak T cell response timepoints.

Material: peripheral blood. The sequence was obtained from an adult in good health. V is TRBV2 and J is TRBJ1-1; the D is unclear. CDR3 sequence (DNA): TGTGCCAGCAGAGAAACACAGCCGATGGGGACTGAAGCTTTCTTT. Translated: CASRETQPMGTEAFF.